The 6 T cell receptor beta chains below were found in one sample sequenced in a study of cytomegalovirus exposure and HLA in healthy donors. The PCR employed 60 Vbeta primers together with 13 Jbeta primers. Data came from immunoSEQ multiplex PCR; TCRdb stores just in-frame clones and leaves some out. The table lists roughly 140,000 clones, around 80% of them singletons, with less than 3% in the top ten. Sequencing input: PBMCs. All receptors come from a female donor in good health and CMV-seronegative.

This clone was recorded once. The chain joins TRBV18 to TRBJ1-4; D not certain. Germline CDR1 KGHSH, CDR2 LQKENI. The V and J ends lost 2 bases and 6 bases respectively, with 16 bases between them. The CDR3 has 16 residues. CDR3 amino acids: CASSPVARGFYEKLFF. CDR3 in DNA: TGTGCCAGCTCACCAGTAGCGCGAGGGTTTTATGAAAAACTGTTTTTT.

This clone came up a few times. This sequence joins TRBV29-1 and TRBJ1-2, with D possibly matching TRBD1 (6 bases). The CDR3 has 12 amino acids. Germline V gives CDR1 SQVTM, CDR2 ANQGSEA. Trimming took 7 bases from V and 0 from J, leaving 9 bases between them. The CDR3 nucleotides read TGCAGCGGGACAGAAACTAACTATGGCTACACCTTC. It codes for CSGTETNYGYTF.

The chain has TRBV10-3 and TRBJ1-1; TRBD1 aligns across 8 bases. With 9 bases clipped from V and 8 bases from J, the junction kept 5 bases outside the gene matches. The CDR3 consists of 11 residues. Germline CDR1 is ENHRY and CDR2 is SYGVKD. This chain's CDR3 is CAINQGAEAFF. The CDR3 DNA follows: TGTGCCATAAATCAGGGGGCGGAAGCTTTCTTT.

The chain joins TRBV28 to TRBJ2-3, with a weak D call TRBD1 (5 bases). The germline CDR1 and CDR2 sequences are MDHEN and SYDVKM. V lost 2 bases to trimming and J lost 2 bases, with 17 bases between them. CDR3 length: 17 amino acids. CDR3 loop: CASSLVGRAGFTDTQYF. The CDR3, as DNA: TGTGCCAGCAGTTTAGTCGGCAGGGCAGGGTTCACAGATACGCAGTATTTT.

This clone was found a few times. The V call is TRBV5-1, the J call TRBJ2-7, with a tentative D call TRBD1 (6 bases). This CDR3 has 15 amino acids. Germline assignment: CDR1 SGHRS and CDR2 YFSETQ. V lost 1 base to trimming and J lost 2 bases, with 13 bases between them. This chain's CDR3 is CASSLSLDSPYEQYF. CDR3 coding DNA: TGCGCCAGCAGCTTGTCGCTGGACAGTCCCTACGAGCAGTACTTC. Full variable domain (outside the CDR3, taken from reference TRBV5-1 and TRBJ2-7): KAGVTQTPRYLIKTRGQQVTLSCSPISGHRSVSWYQQTPGQGLQFLFEYFSETQRNKGNFPGRFSGRQFSNSRSEMNVSTLELGDSALYLCASSLSLDSPYEQYFGPGTRLTVT.

V usage is TRBV10-1 and J usage is TRBJ2-1; maybe TRBD2 (6 bases). The CDR3 totals 14 residues. CDR1 is WNHNN and CDR2 is SYGVQD in the germline V gene (reference sequence). The V and J ends lost 2 bases and 8 bases respectively, with 13 bases between them. DNA for the CDR3: TGCGCCAGCAGTGAGCCCGGGAGAGGGTATGAGCAGTTCTTC. Amino acids: CASSEPGRGYEQFF.